The entry below describes one T cell receptor (beta chain). The specificity of this receptor is unknown. Within one base of it there is no much larger clone, and no base qualities were kept. The immunoSEQ Assay, a bias-controlled multiplex PCR, was used to amplify TCRbeta CDR3 regions from genomic DNA. In the original analysis: The number of nucleated cells in each sample was estimated by amplification of reference gene primers within the assay. To quantify the absolute abundance of each unique TCRbeta CDR3 rearrangement, sequence reads were collapsed and filtered. For each sample, productive Simpson clonality was calculated as the square root of Simpson's diversity index over productive rearrangements. Entries here come from immuneACCESS through TCRdb and include only in-frame sequences with V and J called. Some clones fail to appear in such tables; in the studies checked, an unresolved V gene covers under half of the shortfall, and the cause of the remainder is unknown. From that table come the V and J calls and clone size; the DNA was used to work out D and trimming. The sample yields fewer than 200,000 clones; about 86% were counted once. The ten biggest clones cover about 0.95% of the sample.

From the cysteine through the phenylalanine, the CDR3 covers 19 amino acids. Of all the DNA, just the CDR3 is kept, 57 bases in frame from base 1. The CDR1 and CDR2 encoded by the germline V gene are SGHVS and FQNEAQ. V ends up 3 bases short and J 0 bases short, with an unmatched junction base count of 14. This entry comes from a study of blood T cell repertoires in COVID-19 (dated by TCRdb to 2018 to 2021). With regard to the full study: Samples from collaborators originated in the United States, Italy and Spain and spanned both the acute and convalescent phases of COVID-19. The material from the prospective study consisted of cDNA or gDNA derived from T cells, B-cell-depleted T cells, or PBMCs. Deeply sampled blood TCRbeta repertoires from subjects exposed to, actively infected with, or recovered from COVID-19 were included in the dataset. The repertoires were released in a freely available public database intended as a resource for research on the immune response to SARS-CoV-2. Samples came from the ongoing ImmuneRACE study (first 160 participants) plus 1,254 subjects from 6 global collaborators. Nearly every sample came with metadata listing a de-identified subject ID, COVID-19 status, age in years and sex. Where HLA class I and class II types were available, the types were taken from metadata supplied by the sample provider, not from assay-based typing.

Summary of the overall study and its limitations: The amount of clinical and demographic metadata varied by source and participant and was provided uncurated.

Another Seattle source contributed samples from volunteer blood donors who had recovered from COVID-19. The collaborating institutions used their own protocols to collect whole blood in K2EDTA tubes. For TCRbeta analysis, collaborator samples were shipped as frozen whole blood, as isolated PBMCs, or as DNA extracted from either sample type. The TCR was taken from a woman under 30 who had recovered from COVID-19. Sequenced input: peripheral blood. The chain was built from TRBV7-8 and TRBJ1-3; TRBD1 agrees with 7 junctional bases. This receptor has the CDR3 CASSFSRTGIFHSGNTIYF. The DNA is TGTGCCAGCAGCTTCTCTCGGACAGGAATATTTCACTCTGGAAACACCATATATTTT.